Below, one TCR beta chain is given with its context. The data belong to a study of T-cell memory formation after mild COVID-19. Germline V CDR1 and CDR2: SGHDT, YYEEEE. The CDR3 consists of 15 residues. With 0 bases clipped from V and 2 bases from J, the junction kept 4 bases outside the gene matches. TCRdb fed the 5' RACE reads into MiXCR, producing one record per CDR3 protein. The table shows about 430,000 distinct CDR3 sequences, with more than 15% occurring only once. The sequenced material came from PBMCs or a T cell subset sorted from them (not recorded which). The chain carries TRBV5-6 and TRBJ2-5, with TRBD1 identical over 7 bases. This receptor was obtained from a man in his late teens or twenties who had mild COVID-19 (a few samples of this study predate the infection). Cell type and time point are not known. The CDR3 here is CASSLDRGYQETQYF. DNA for the CDR3: TGTGCCAGCAGCTTGGACAGGGGCTATCAAGAGACCCAGTACTTC. The whole variable domain, remainder taken from reference TRBV5-6 and TRBJ2-5, is DAGVTQSPTHLIKTRGQQVTLRCSPKSGHDTVSWYQQALGQGPQFIFQYYEEEERQRGNFPDRFSGHQFPNYSSELNVNALLLGDSALYLCASSLDRGYQETQYFGPGTRLLVL.